The 6 T cell receptor beta chains given below trace back to one sample, sequenced in a study of CD8 T cells in ankylosing spondylitis. From the 5' RACE reads, TCRdb called clonotypes with MiXCR, one entry per CDR3 protein. The data show 200,000 or so distinct CDR3 sequences, approximately 18% seen once. Specimen: blood, either unsorted or a sorted T cell fraction (not recorded which). The source of these receptors is a male donor aged 10 to 30 with ankylosing spondylitis or in good health (not recorded which).

The genes are TRBV7-8 and TRBJ2-3, with a tentative D call TRBD1 (6 bases). Trimming removed 0 bases at V and 3 bases at J, with 13 bases between. The germline V gene has CDR1 SGHVS and CDR2 FQNEAQ. CDR3 size: 16 residues. As DNA, the CDR3 is TGTGCCAGCAGCTTAGCGCAGGGGCTGGGGACAGATACGCAGTATTTT. This codes for CASSLAQGLGTDTQYF.

The chain joins TRBV5-1 to TRBJ2-6, with 8 bases identical to TRBD1. With V trimmed by 4 bases and J by 4 bases, 4 bases remained unmatched. Germline V gene data show CDR1 as SGHRS and CDR2 as YFSETQ. CDR3 length: 15 residues. In nucleotides, the CDR3 is TGCGCCAGCAGCCCCCGGGACAGGGGGGCCAACGTCCTGACTTTC. As protein: CASSPRDRGANVLTF.

This clonotype was found many times. The CDR3 here is CASSYFTSAQETQYF. CDR3 DNA sequence: TGCGCCAGCAGCTATTTTACATCTGCCCAAGAGACCCAGTACTTC. The rearrangement links TRBV5-1 to TRBJ2-5; no reliable D call. V was shortened by 3 bases and J by 1 base, with 13 bases between the two germline ends. This CDR3 is built from 15 residues. Germline V gene data show CDR1 as SGHRS and CDR2 as YFSETQ.

The genes are TRBV6-5 and TRBJ2-7; 15 nucleotides align to TRBD2. The germline gives CDR1 MNHEY, CDR2 SVGAGI. Trimming cost V 6 bases and J 2 bases; bases outside gene matches: 11. This CDR3 contains 18 residues. The CDR3 is CASRTDGTSGRSAYEQYF. CDR3 nucleotide sequence: TGTGCCAGCAGGACTGACGGGACTAGCGGGAGGTCCGCCTACGAGCAGTACTTC.

Ten or more counts support this clonotype. The chain is built from TRBV12-3 or TRBV12-4 and TRBJ2-7; D is unresolved. Trimming took 5 bases from V and 6 from J, leaving 11 bases between them. The CDR3 totals 12 residues. The CDR3 bases are TGTGCCAGCAGTATTCCTCCAGGCGAGCAGTACTTC. Protein sequence: CASSIPPGEQYF.

A word on this clonotype: The junction departs from germline at one end; a sequencing error may be responsible. This rearrangement joins TRBV6-1 to TRBJ2-2; either TRBD1 or TRBD2 may supply D (5 bases each). This CDR3 has 16 amino acids. CDR1 is MNHNS and CDR2 is SASEGT in the germline V gene. CDR3 in amino acids: CASSRSPTGGTGDLFF. For the CDR3, the DNA is TGTGCCAGCAGTCGTTCCCCCACAGGCGGCACCGGGGACCTGTTTTTT.